Here is one T cell receptor beta chain with its context. The record originates from a study of shared clonotypes between healthy human individuals. V lost 0 bases, J lost 7 bases, and 5 bases stayed unmatched. CDR1 and CDR2 (germline): KGHSH, LQKENI. The CDR3 runs 14 residues. Deep level was the assay's run setting. The replicate PCRs on unsorted PBMC were given 300 ng DNA, which is 25,000 to 35,000 T cell genomes. TCRdb's table, derived via immunoSEQ multiplex PCR, lists solely in-frame clones and lacks some. The top ten hold about 12% of the sample, which has about 490,000 clones, around three quarters seen once.

Sequenced sample: PBMCs. The origin of this receptor is a woman aged 40 to 55 in good health. Some clones in this sample may be carry-over from other donors' samples. The chain recombines TRBV18 with TRBJ2-7; 8 bases line up with TRBD1. CDR3 coding DNA: TGTGCCAGCTCACCACCGGACAGGGAATGGGAGCAGTACTTC. Translation: CASSPPDREWEQYF.